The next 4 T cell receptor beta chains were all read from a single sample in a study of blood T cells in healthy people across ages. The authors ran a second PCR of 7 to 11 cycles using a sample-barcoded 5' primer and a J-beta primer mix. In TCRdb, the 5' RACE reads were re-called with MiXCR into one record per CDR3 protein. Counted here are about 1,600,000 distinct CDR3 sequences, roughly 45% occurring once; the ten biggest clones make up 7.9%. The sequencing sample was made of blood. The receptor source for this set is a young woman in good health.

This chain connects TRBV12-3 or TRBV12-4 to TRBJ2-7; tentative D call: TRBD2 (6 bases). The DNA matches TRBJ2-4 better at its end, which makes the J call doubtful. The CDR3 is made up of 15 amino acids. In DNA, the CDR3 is TGTGCCAGCAGCCGGACTAACACACGGCGGGACATTCAGTACTTC. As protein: CASSRTNTRRDIQYF.

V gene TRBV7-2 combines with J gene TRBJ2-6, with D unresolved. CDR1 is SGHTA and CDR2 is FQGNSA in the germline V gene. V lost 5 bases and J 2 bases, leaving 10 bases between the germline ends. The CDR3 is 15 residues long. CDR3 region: CASSLMNTGANVLTF. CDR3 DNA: TGTGCCAGCAGCCTGATGAACACTGGGGCCAACGTCCTGACTTTC.

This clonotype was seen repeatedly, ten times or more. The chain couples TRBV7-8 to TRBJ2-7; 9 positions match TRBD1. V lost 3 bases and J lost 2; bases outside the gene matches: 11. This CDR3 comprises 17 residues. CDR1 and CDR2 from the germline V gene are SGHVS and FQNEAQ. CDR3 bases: TGTGCCAGCAGCTTGTGGCTAGGGACAGGGTTGACCTACGAGCAGTACTTC. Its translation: CASSLWLGTGLTYEQYF.

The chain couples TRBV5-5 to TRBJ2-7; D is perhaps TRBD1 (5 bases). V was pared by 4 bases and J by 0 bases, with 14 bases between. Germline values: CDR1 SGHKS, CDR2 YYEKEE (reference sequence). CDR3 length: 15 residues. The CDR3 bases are TGTGCCAGCAGCGCTTCGAGAGACAGCTCCTACGAGCAGTACTTC. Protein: CASSASRDSSYEQYF.